This T cell receptor (beta chain) is drawn from a study of T cells in Graves' hyperthyroidism and ophthalmopathy. Extraction of PBMCs used 8.5 to 10 ml of fresh peripheral blood. Amplification of TCR beta CDR3 regions was performed using RNA transcripts as template. The HTBI primer set served for first-round RT-PCR of the TCR CDR3. Using its own MiXCR run on the multiplex PCR reads, TCRdb lists one record per CDR3 protein. The table has hundreds of thousands of distinct CDR3 sequences, roughly 15% seen once. This clonotype was counted at least ten times. The CDR3 is 16 amino acids. V lost 5 bases and J lost 6, with 20 bases in between.

The chain joins TRBV12-3 or TRBV12-4 to TRBJ2-4; no clear D. This receptor was taken from a woman aged 18-30 years with Graves' ophthalmopathy. Specimen: blood. The chain's CDR3 is CASSPPPRHNTNIQYF. CDR3 sequence (DNA): TGTGCCAGCAGTCCCCCCCCGCGACACAATACAAACATTCAGTACTTC.